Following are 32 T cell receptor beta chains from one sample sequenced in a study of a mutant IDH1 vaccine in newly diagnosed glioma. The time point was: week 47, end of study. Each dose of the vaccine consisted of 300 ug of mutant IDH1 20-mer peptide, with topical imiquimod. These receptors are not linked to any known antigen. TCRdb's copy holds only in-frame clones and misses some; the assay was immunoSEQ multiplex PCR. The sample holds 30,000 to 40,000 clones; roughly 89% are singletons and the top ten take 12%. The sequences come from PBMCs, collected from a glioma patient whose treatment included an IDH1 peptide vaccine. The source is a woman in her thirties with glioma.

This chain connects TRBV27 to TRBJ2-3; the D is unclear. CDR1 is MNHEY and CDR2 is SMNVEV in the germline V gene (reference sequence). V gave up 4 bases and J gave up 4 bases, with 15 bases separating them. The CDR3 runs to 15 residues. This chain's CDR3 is CASSSILGRADTQYF. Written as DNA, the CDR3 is TGTGCCAGCAGTTCTATCCTCGGACGGGCAGATACGCAGTATTTT.

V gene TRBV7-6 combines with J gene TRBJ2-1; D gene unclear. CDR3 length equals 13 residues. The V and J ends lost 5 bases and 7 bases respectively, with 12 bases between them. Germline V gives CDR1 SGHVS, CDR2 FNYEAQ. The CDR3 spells CASSPGSRNEQFF. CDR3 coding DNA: TGTGCCAGCAGCCCCGGCTCTCGAAATGAGCAGTTCTTC.

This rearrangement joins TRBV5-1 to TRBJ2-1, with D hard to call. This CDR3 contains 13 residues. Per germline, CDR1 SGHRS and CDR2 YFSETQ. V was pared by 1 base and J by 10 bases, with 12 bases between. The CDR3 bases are TGCGCCAGCAGCTTGATTGGTCCGGTCGAGCAGTTCTTC. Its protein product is CASSLIGPVEQFF.

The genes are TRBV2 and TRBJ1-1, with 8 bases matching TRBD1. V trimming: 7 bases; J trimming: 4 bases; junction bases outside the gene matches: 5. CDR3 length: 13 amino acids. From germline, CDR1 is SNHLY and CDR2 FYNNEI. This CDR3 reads CASTRQGSTEAFF. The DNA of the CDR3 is TGTGCCAGCACCCGACAGGGGAGCACTGAAGCTTTCTTT.

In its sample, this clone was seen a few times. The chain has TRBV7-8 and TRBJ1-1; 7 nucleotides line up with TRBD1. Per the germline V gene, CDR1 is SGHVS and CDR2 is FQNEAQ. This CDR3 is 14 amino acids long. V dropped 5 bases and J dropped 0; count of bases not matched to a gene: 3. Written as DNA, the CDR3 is TGTGCCAGCAGCACCGACAGGGTGAACACTGAAGCTTTCTTT. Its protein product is CASSTDRVNTEAFF. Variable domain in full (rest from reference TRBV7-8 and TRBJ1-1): GAGVSQSPRYKVAKRGQDVALRCDPISGHVSLFWYQQALGQGPEFLTYFQNEAQLDKSGLPSDRFFAERPEGSVSTLKIQRTQQEDSAVYLCASSTDRVNTEAFFGQGTRLTVV.

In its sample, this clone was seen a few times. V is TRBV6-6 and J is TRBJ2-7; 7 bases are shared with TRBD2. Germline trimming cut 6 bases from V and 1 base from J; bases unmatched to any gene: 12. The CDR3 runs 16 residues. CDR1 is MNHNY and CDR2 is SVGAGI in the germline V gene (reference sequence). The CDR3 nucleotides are TGTGCCAGCAGAACCGGATGGGAGGGACTATCCTACGAGCAGTACTTC. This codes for CASRTGWEGLSYEQYF.

The CDR3 region is CASSQTSGDPSYNEQFF. In DNA, the CDR3 is TGCGCCAGCAGCCAAACTAGCGGGGACCCCTCCTACAATGAGCAGTTCTTC. V gene TRBV5-1 combines with J gene TRBJ2-1, with 10 bases that match TRBD2. The V gene end was trimmed by 4 bases and the J gene end by 0 bases; junction bases not matched to a gene: 7. This CDR3 contains 17 residues. Germline values: CDR1 SGHRS, CDR2 YFSETQ.

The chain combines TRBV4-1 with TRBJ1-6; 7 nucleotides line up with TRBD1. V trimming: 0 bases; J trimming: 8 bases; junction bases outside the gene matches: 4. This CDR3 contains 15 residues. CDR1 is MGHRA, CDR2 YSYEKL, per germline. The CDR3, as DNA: TGCGCCAGCAGCCAAGATGGACAGGAGGATTCACCCCTCCACTTT. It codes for CASSQDGQEDSPLHF.

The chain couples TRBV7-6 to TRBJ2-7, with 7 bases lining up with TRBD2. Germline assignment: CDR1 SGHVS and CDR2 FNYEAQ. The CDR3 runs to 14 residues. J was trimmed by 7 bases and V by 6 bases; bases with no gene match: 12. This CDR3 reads CASRQSEASGEQYF. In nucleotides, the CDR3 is TGTGCCAGCAGACAATCTGAGGCTAGCGGTGAGCAGTACTTC.

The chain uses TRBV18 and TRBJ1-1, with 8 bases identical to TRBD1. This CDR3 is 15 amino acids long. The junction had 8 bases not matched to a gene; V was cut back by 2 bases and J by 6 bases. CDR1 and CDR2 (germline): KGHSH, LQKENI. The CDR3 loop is CASSPITGGGSEAFF. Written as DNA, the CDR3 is TGTGCCAGCTCACCAATCACAGGGGGAGGCTCTGAAGCTTTCTTT. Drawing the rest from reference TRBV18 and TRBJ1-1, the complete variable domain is NAGVMQNPRHLVRRRGQEARLRCSPMKGHSHVYWYRQLPEEGLKFMVYLQKENIIDESGMPKERFSAEFPKEGPSILRIQQVVRGDSAAYFCASSPITGGGSEAFFGQGTRLTVV.

The CDR3: CASSLGPGLKYF. The CDR3 DNA sequence: TGCGCCAGCAGCTTGGGTCCAGGGTTGAAGTACTTC. The chain joins TRBV5-1 to TRBJ2-7; D might be TRBD1 (5 bases). The CDR3 runs to 12 residues. The ends were cut back, 0 bases at V and 11 bases at J, with 12 bases in the middle. Germline CDR1 is SGHRS and CDR2 is YFSETQ. The full variable domain, in which reference TRBV5-1 and TRBJ2-7 provide the parts outside the CDR3, is KAGVTQTPRYLIKTRGQQVTLSCSPISGHRSVSWYQQTPGQGLQFLFEYFSETQRNKGNFPGRFSGRQFSNSRSEMNVSTLELGDSALYLCASSLGPGLKYFGPGTRLTVT.

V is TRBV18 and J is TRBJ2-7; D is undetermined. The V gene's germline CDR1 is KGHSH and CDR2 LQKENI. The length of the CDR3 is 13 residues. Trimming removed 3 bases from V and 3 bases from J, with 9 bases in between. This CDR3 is CASSPLVGYEQYF. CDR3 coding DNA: TGTGCCAGCTCACCCCTGGTCGGCTACGAGCAGTACTTC.

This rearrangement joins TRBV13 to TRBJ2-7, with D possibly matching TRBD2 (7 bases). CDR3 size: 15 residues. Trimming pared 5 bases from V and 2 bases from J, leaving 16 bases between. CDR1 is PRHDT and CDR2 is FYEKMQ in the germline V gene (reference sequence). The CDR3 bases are TGTGCCAGCAGCGACGGGGGGCAAAAGCCCTACGAGCAGTACTTC. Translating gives CASSDGGQKPYEQYF.

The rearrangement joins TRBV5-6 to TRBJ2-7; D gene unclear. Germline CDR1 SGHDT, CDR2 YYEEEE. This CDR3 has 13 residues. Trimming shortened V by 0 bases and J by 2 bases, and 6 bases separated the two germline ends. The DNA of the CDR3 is TGTGCCAGCAGCTTGGGCAGCCCCTACGAGCAGTACTTC. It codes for CASSLGSPYEQYF.

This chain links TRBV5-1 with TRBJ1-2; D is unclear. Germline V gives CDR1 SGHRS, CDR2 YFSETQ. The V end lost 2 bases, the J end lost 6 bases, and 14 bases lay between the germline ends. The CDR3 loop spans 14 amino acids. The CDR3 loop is CASSFDTRGNGYTF. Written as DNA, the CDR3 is TGCGCCAGCAGCTTTGACACCCGAGGGAATGGCTACACCTTC. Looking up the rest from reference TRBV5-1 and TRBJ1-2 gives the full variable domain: KAGVTQTPRYLIKTRGQQVTLSCSPISGHRSVSWYQQTPGQGLQFLFEYFSETQRNKGNFPGRFSGRQFSNSRSEMNVSTLELGDSALYLCASSFDTRGNGYTFGSGTRLTVV.

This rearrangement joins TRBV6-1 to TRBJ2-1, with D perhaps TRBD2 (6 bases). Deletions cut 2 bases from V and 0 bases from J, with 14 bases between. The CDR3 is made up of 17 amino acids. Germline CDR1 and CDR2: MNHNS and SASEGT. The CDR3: CASSERVGTPSYNEQFF. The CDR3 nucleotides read TGTGCCAGCAGTGAAAGGGTAGGGACTCCCTCCTACAATGAGCAGTTCTTC.

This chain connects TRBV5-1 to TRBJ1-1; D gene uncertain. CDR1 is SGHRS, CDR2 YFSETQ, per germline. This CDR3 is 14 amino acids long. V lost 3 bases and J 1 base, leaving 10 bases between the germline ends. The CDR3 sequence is CASSWSETNTEAFF. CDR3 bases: TGCGCCAGCAGCTGGTCAGAAACGAACACTGAAGCTTTCTTT.

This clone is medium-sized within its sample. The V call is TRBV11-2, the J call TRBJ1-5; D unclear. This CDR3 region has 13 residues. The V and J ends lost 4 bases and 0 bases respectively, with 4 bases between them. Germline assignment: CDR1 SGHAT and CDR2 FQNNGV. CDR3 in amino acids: CASSSYSNQPQHF. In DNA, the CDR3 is TGTGCCAGCAGCTCCTATAGCAATCAGCCCCAGCATTTT.

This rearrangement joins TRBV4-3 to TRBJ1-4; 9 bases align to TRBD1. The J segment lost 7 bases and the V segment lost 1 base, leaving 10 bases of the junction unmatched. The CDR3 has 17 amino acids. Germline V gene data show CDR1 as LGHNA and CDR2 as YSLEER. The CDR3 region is CASSQVAQGAVGEKLFF. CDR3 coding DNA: TGCGCCAGCAGCCAAGTCGCACAGGGGGCCGTAGGTGAAAAACTGTTTTTT.

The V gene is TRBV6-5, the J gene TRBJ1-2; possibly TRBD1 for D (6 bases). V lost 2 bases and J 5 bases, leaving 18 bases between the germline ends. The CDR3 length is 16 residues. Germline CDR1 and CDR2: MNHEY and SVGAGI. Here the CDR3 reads CASSYALRGSAYGYTF. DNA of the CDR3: TGTGCCAGCAGTTACGCCCTGAGGGGGTCGGCATATGGCTACACCTTC.

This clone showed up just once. The chain's CDR3 is CATDRGGLGYTF. The CDR3 nucleotides are TGTGCCACGGACAGGGGAGGGCTAGGCTACACCTTC. The chain employs TRBV10-3 and TRBJ1-2; 9 nucleotides agree with TRBD1. The germline V gene encodes CDR1 ENHRY and CDR2 SYGVKD. Unmatched junction bases numbered 8, after V lost 10 bases and J lost 8 bases. The CDR3 is 12 amino acids.

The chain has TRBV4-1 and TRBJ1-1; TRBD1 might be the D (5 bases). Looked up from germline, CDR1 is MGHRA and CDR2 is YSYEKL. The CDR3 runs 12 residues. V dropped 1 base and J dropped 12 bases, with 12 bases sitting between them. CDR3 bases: TGCGCCAGCAGCCAAGGGTTGGGGGTAACTTTCTTT. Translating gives CASSQGLGVTFF.

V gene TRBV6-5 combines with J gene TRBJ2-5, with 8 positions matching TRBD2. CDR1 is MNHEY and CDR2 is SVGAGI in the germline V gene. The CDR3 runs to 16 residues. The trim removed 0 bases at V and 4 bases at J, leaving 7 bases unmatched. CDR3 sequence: CASSYSKSGGPETQYF. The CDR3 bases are TGTGCCAGCAGTTACTCAAAGAGCGGGGGCCCAGAGACCCAGTACTTC.

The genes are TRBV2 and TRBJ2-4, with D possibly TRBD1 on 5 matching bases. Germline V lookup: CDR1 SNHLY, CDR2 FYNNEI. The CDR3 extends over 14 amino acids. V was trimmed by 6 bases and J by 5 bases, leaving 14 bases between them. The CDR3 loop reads CASRRGQTQNIQYF. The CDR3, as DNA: TGTGCCAGCAGGAGAGGACAAACTCAAAACATTCAGTACTTC.

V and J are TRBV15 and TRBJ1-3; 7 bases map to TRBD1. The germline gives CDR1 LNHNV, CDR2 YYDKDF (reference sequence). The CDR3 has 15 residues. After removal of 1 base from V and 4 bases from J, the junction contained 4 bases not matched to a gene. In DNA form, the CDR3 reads TGTGCCACCAGCAGAGGTGACAGGGTGGGAAACACCATATATTTT. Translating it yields CATSRGDRVGNTIYF.

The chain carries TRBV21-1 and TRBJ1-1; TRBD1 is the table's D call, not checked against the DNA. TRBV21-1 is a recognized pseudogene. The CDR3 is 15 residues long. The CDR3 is CASSQDSLMNTEAFF. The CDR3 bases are TGTGCCAGCAGCCAGGACAGCCTTATGAACACTGAAGCTTTCTTT.

The CDR3 spells CASRGPKGDSPLHF. In DNA, the CDR3 is TGTGCCAGCAGGGGACCTAAGGGGGATTCACCCCTCCACTTT. The chain links TRBV6-5 to TRBJ1-6; tentatively, D is TRBD1 (6 bases). Germline-derived CDR1 and CDR2 are MNHEY and SVGAGI. V dropped 6 bases and J dropped 8 bases, with 14 bases sitting between them. The CDR3 extends over 14 amino acids.

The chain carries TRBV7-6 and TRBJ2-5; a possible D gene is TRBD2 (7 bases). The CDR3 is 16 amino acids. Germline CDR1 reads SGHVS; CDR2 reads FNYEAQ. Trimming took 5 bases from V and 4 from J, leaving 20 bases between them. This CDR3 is CASSLGGGGSGETQYF. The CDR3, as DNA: TGTGCCAGCAGCCTCGGGGGCGGGGGCAGCGGAGAGACCCAGTACTTC.

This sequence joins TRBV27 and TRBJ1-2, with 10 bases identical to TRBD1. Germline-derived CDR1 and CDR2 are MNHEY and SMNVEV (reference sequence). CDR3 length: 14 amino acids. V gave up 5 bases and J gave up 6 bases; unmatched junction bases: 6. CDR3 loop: CASSTRQGADGYTF. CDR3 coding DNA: TGTGCCAGCAGTACCCGACAGGGGGCCGATGGCTACACCTTC.

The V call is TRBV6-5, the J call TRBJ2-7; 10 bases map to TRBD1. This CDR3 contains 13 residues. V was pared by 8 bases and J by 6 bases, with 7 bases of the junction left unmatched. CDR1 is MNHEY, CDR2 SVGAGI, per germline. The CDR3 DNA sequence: TGTGCCAGCGCCAGACAGGGGGCGATCGAGCAGTACTTC. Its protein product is CASARQGAIEQYF.

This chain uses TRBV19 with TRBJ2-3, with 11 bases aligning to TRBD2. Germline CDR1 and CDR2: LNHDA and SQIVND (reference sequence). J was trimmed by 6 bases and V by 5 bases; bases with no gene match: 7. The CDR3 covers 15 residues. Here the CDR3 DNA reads TGTGCCAGTAGTCGAGTAGCGGGGGGGGCGGATACGCAGTATTTT. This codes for CASSRVAGGADTQYF. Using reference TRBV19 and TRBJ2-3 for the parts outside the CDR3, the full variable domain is DGGITQSPKYLFRKEGQNVTLSCEQNLNHDAMYWYRQDPGQGLRLIYYSQIVNDFQKGDIAEGYSVSREKKESFPLTVTSAQKNPTAFYLCASSRVAGGADTQYFGPGTRLTVL.

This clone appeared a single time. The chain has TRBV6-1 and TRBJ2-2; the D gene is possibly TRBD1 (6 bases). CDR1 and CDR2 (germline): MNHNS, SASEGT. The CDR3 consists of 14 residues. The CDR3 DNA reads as TGTGCTTATCGGACAGAAATTTCCACCGGGGAGCTGTTTTTT. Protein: CAYRTEISTGELFF.